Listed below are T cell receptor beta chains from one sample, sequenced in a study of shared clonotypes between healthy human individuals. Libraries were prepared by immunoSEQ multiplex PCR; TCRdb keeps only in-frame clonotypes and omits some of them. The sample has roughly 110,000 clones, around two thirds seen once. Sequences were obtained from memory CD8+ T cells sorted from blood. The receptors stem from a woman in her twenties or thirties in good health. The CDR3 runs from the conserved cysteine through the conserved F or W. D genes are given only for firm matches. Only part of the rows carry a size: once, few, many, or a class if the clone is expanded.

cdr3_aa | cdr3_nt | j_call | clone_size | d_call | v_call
CASSQEFSGWTYEQYF | TGCGCCAGCAGCCAAGAATTTTCAGGGTGGACCTACGAGCAGTACTTC | TRBJ2-7 | . | . | TRBV4-1
CASSTGTGASYEQYF | TGTGCCAGCAGTACGGGGACAGGGGCCTCCTACGAGCAGTACTTC | TRBJ2-7 | . | TRBD1 | TRBV6-1
CASSLSSSYNEQFF | TGCGCCAGCAGCTTAAGCAGCTCCTACAATGAGCAGTTCTTC | TRBJ2-1 | . | . | TRBV5-1
CASVPGPATDTQYF | TGTGCCAGCGTCCCGGGACCCGCCACAGATACGCAGTATTTT | TRBJ2-3 | . | . | TRBV11-2
CASSENPKGVEQYF | TGTGCCAGCAGTGAAAACCCAAAGGGCGTCGAGCAGTACTTC | TRBJ2-7 | few | . | TRBV6-1
CARREVTNEKLFF | TGTGCTCGCAGGGAGGTAACTAATGAAAAACTGTTTTTT | TRBJ1-4 | . | . | TRBV12-5
CASRNREDTDTQYF | TGTGCCAGCAGAAACAGGGAGGACACAGATACGCAGTATTTT | TRBJ2-3 | . | . | TRBV2
CASSRGGAGGYTF | TGTGCCAGCAGCCGAGGGGGCGCGGGCGGCTACACCTTC | TRBJ1-2 | . | TRBD1 | TRBV6-5
CASSLARTSGRAETQYF | TGTGCCAGCAGCTTAGCGAGGACTAGCGGGAGGGCGGAGACCCAGTACTTC | TRBJ2-5 | . | TRBD2 | TRBV7-9
CASSYSGTHTDTQYF | TGTGCCAGCAGCTACAGCGGGACCCACACAGATACGCAGTATTTT | TRBJ2-3 | . | TRBD2 | TRBV28
CASNPQRAEQYF | TGTGCCAGCAACCCACAGAGAGCCGAGCAGTACTTC | TRBJ2-7 | once | . | TRBV5-6
CASSLEAGYGYTF | TGTGCCAGCAGCTTGGAGGCGGGCTATGGCTACACCTTC | TRBJ1-2 | . | . | TRBV7-3
CASSFSYSGTRFSYEQYF | TGCGCCAGCAGCTTTTCCTACTCCGGGACTCGGTTTTCCTACGAGCAGTACTTC | TRBJ2-7 | . | . | TRBV5-1
CATSPRGQNVYEQYF | TGTGCCACCAGCCCGCGGGGACAGAACGTCTACGAGCAGTACTTC | TRBJ2-7 | . | . | TRBV15
CAILPSPGTGMSGANVLTF | TGTGCCATCCTCCCATCCCCCGGGACAGGGATGTCTGGGGCCAACGTCCTGACTTTC | TRBJ2-6 | . | TRBD1 | TRBV10-3
CASSPHMRGSTDTQYF | TGTGCCAGCAGCCCCCACATGAGGGGAAGCACAGATACGCAGTATTTT | TRBJ2-3 | . | . | TRBV6-4
CASSFTVLNYGYTF | TGTGCCAGCAGTTTCACAGTCCTGAACTATGGCTACACCTTC | TRBJ1-2 | few | . | TRBV6-6
CASSLAGGGVSYEQYF | TGCGCCAGCAGCTTGGCCGGTGGGGGAGTTTCCTACGAGCAGTACTTC | TRBJ2-7 | . | . | TRBV5-1
CASSPGNTGELFF | TGTGCCAGCAGTCCGGGAAACACCGGGGAGCTGTTTTTT | TRBJ2-2 | . | . | TRBV7-9
CASSQSATGRANYGYTF | TGTGCCAGCAGCCAATCAGCGACAGGGAGAGCTAACTATGGCTACACCTTC | TRBJ1-2 | . | TRBD1 | TRBV16
CASSVAGMNTEAFF | TGTGCCAGCAGCGTAGCAGGGATGAACACTGAAGCTTTCTTT | TRBJ1-1 | . | . | TRBV9
CASFPFRGSGTGELFF | TGTGCCAGCTTCCCCTTCAGGGGTTCCGGCACCGGGGAGCTGTTTTTT | TRBJ2-2 | . | . | TRBV28
CASSERGGETEAFF | TGTGCCAGCAGTGAGAGGGGGGGCGAAACTGAAGCTTTCTTT | TRBJ1-1 | . | . | TRBV6-4
CASSLRENYEQYF | TGTGCCAGCAGTTTACGGGAGAACTACGAGCAGTACTTC | TRBJ2-7 | . | . | TRBV28
CSVKQRDIQYF | TGCAGCGTTAAGCAGAGGGACATTCAGTACTTC | TRBJ2-4 | . | . | TRBV29-1
CATSLWGQGYEQYF | TGTGCCACCAGCCTATGGGGACAGGGATACGAGCAGTACTTC | TRBJ2-7 | . | TRBD1 | TRBV15
CATRDREMNTEAFF | TGTGCCACCCGGGACCGGGAGATGAACACTGAAGCTTTCTTT | TRBJ1-1 | . | . | TRBV10-3
CASRQLRPNYGYTF | TGTGCCAGCAGACAGCTTAGACCCAACTATGGCTACACCTTC | TRBJ1-2 | once | . | TRBV6-1
CASSLKAGTSSTQYF | TGTGCCAGCAGCTTAAAAGCGGGGACCTCCAGTACGCAGTATTTT | TRBJ2-3 | . | TRBD2 | TRBV7-9
CASSEENRRGLDTQYF | TGTGCCAGCAGTGAAGAAAATAGAAGGGGCCTGGATACGCAGTATTTT | TRBJ2-3 | few | . | TRBV25-1
CASRAWDSYEQYF | TGTGCCAGCAGGGCCTGGGACTCCTACGAGCAGTACTTC | TRBJ2-7 | . | . | TRBV6-6
CASSPEPRNTEAFF | TGTGCCAGCAGCCCAGAGCCTCGGAACACTGAAGCTTTCTTT | TRBJ1-1 | . | . | TRBV5-4
CASSPAGNTIYF | TGTGCCAGCAGCCCAGCTGGAAACACCATATATTTT | TRBJ1-3 | . | . | TRBV7-6
CASSVGSSKAYEQYF | TGTGCCAGCAGCGTAGGGTCGTCTAAGGCCTACGAGCAGTACTTC | TRBJ2-7 | . | . | TRBV9
CSVSGTGYEQYF | TGCAGCGTATCCGGGACAGGGTACGAGCAGTACTTC | TRBJ2-7 | . | TRBD1 | TRBV29-1
CASSQVVGKQIYEQYF | TGTGCCAGCAGCCAAGTTGTCGGAAAACAGATCTACGAGCAGTACTTC | TRBJ2-7 | . | . | TRBV4-2
CASRDQGNSYEQYF | TGTGCCAGCAGGGACCAGGGAAACTCCTACGAGCAGTACTTC | TRBJ2-7 | . | . | TRBV5-6
CASSILQGPLGGYTF | TGTGCCAGCAGCATACTACAGGGGCCACTTGGGGGCTACACCTTC | TRBJ1-2 | few | TRBD1 | TRBV7-9
CASSLAPGLAGSDTQYF | TGTGCCAGCAGCTTAGCGCCGGGACTAGCGGGATCAGATACGCAGTATTTT | TRBJ2-3 | . | TRBD2 | TRBV7-8
CASSDGTNTGELFF | TGTGCCAGCAGTGACGGGACAAACACCGGGGAGCTGTTTTTT | TRBJ2-2 | many | . | TRBV6-4
CASGGGTRNTGELFF | TGTGCCAGTGGGGGCGGGACAAGGAACACCGGGGAGCTGTTTTTT | TRBJ2-2 | . | . | TRBV6-5
CASSLEPGQEKLFF | TGTGCCAGCAGCTTAGAGCCGGGCCAAGAAAAACTGTTTTTT | TRBJ1-4 | . | . | TRBV7-8
CASSLGGPNYGYTF | TGTGCCAGCAGCCTGGGGGGCCCTAACTATGGCTACACCTTC | TRBJ1-2 | . | . | TRBV6-5
CASSERQGREPQHF | TGTGCCAGCAGTGAGAGACAGGGTCGCGAGCCCCAGCATTTT | TRBJ1-5 | . | TRBD1 | TRBV2
CASTVNPGANVLTF | TGTGCCAGCACCGTCAACCCTGGGGCCAACGTCCTGACTTTC | TRBJ2-6 | . | . | TRBV6-6
CASGSPREDGDTQYF | TGTGCCAGCGGGTCTCCTAGGGAGGACGGGGATACGCAGTATTTT | TRBJ2-3 | few | . | TRBV28
CASSYVPDRGLEQYF | TGTGCCAGCAGTTACGTGCCGGACAGGGGGCTCGAGCAGTACTTC | TRBJ2-7 | many | TRBD1 | TRBV6-5
CASTRARFSTDTQYF | TGTGCCAGCACTAGGGCCAGGTTTAGCACAGATACGCAGTATTTT | TRBJ2-3 | many | . | TRBV9
CASSEKVGLAGAEQYF | TGTGCCAGCAGTGAAAAGGTGGGTCTAGCGGGAGCCGAGCAGTACTTC | TRBJ2-7 | . | TRBD2 | TRBV25-1
CATSRDTSGRANEQFF | TGTGCCACCAGCAGAGATACTAGCGGGAGGGCTAATGAGCAGTTCTTC | TRBJ2-1 | . | TRBD2 | TRBV15
CSASDNYEQYF | TGCAGTGCCTCTGACAACTACGAGCAGTACTTC | TRBJ2-7 | . | . | TRBV20-1